A selection of T cell receptor beta chains follows, all from one sample in a study of Ad26.COV2.S vaccination and SARS-CoV-2 variants. Generated by immunoSEQ multiplex PCR, the TCRdb table keeps only in-frame clones and is missing some. The table records approximately 350,000 clones, 83% of them present only once. The sequenced sample was peripheral blood, obtained in a trial of Ad26.COV2.S vaccine versus placebo. The source of these receptors is a person aged 18 to 65 who received the Ad26.COV2.S COVID-19 vaccine or a placebo. The CDR3 runs from the conserved cysteine through the conserved F or W. A D gene is named only where the DNA matches it firmly. Only some rows state a clone size, as once, few, many or a class for expanded clones.

D gene | clone size | J gene | V gene | CDR3 protein | CDR3 DNA
- | - | TRBJ1-1 | TRBV9 | CASSVGDPENTEAFF | TGTGCCAGCAGCGTAGGCGACCCGGAGAACACTGAAGCTTTCTTT
TRBD1 | - | TRBJ2-7 | TRBV4-2 | CASSQDAAGTGYEQYF | TGTGCCAGCAGCCAAGATGCTGCCGGGACAGGGTACGAGCAGTACTTC
- | - | TRBJ2-3 | TRBV5-5 | CASQGSTDTQYF | TGTGCCAGCCAAGGCAGTACAGATACGCAGTATTTT
- | - | TRBJ2-3 | TRBV18 | CASSPRTDTQYF | TGTGCCAGCTCACCGCGTACAGATACGCAGTATTTT
- | - | TRBJ1-1 | TRBV5-1 | CASSLGRGDTEAFF | TGCGCCAGCAGCCTGGGACGGGGCGACACTGAAGCTTTCTTT
- | - | TRBJ2-7 | TRBV10-3 | CAISESVMVTFNF | TGTGCCATCAGTGAGTCGGTGATGGTAACGTTTAACTTC
- | few | TRBJ1-6 | TRBV5-6 | CASSFRETNSPLHF | TGTGCCAGCAGCTTCCGGGAGACTAATTCACCCCTCCACTTT
- | - | TRBJ2-2 | TRBV19 | CASSLNGGTNTGELFF | TGTGCCAGTAGTCTTAATGGGGGGACTAACACCGGGGAGCTGTTTTTT
TRBD2 | - | TRBJ2-1 | TRBV18 | CASSPGTSSYNEQFF | TGTGCCAGCTCACCCGGGACTAGCAGCTACAATGAGCAGTTCTTC
- | once | TRBJ1-4 | TRBV5-4 | CASSPDRINEKLFF | TGTGCCAGCAGCCCGGACAGAATAAATGAAAAACTGTTTTTT
TRBD1 | - | TRBJ1-2 | TRBV7-8 | CASSRDRAYGYTF | TGTGCCAGCAGCCGGGACAGGGCCTATGGCTACACCTTC
- | - | TRBJ1-1 | TRBV12-3/TRBV12-4 | CASSLMSGTEAFF | TGTGCCAGCAGTTTAATGAGTGGCACTGAAGCTTTCTTT
- | - | TRBJ1-2 | TRBV7-8 | CASSLQGEIGYTF | TGTGCCAGCAGCTTACAAGGGGAGATCGGCTACACCTTC
TRBD2 | - | TRBJ2-5 | TRBV29-1 | CSVVLSGRETQYF | TGCAGCGTTGTCCTTAGCGGGAGAGAGACCCAGTACTTC
- | once | TRBJ2-7 | TRBV6-5 | CASTSALLYEQYF | TGTGCCAGCACCTCCGCCCTCTTATACGAGCAGTACTTC
TRBD2 | - | TRBJ2-7 | TRBV3-1/TRBV3-2 | CASSRRPGLAPYEQYF | TGTGCCAGCAGCCGCCGACCGGGACTAGCGCCATACGAGCAGTACTTC
- | once | TRBJ1-4 | TRBV4-2 | CASSQIGTNEKLFF | TGTGCCAGCAGCCAAATAGGCACTAATGAAAAACTGTTTTTT
TRBD2 | - | TRBJ2-1 | TRBV13 | CASSLGLAGGYNEQFF | TGTGCCAGCAGCTTAGGACTAGCGGGGGGCTACAATGAGCAGTTCTTC
TRBD2 | - | TRBJ2-3 | TRBV7-9 | CASSPLGLGGADTQYF | TGTGCCAGCAGCCCCCTCGGACTCGGGGGGGCAGATACGCAGTATTTT
TRBD2 | - | TRBJ2-2 | TRBV6-2/TRBV6-3 | CASSLSGETGELFF | TGTGCCAGCAGTTTAAGCGGGGAGACCGGGGAGCTGTTTTTT
- | few | TRBJ2-7 | TRBV6-2/TRBV6-3 | CASSYPSVLQYF | TGTGCCAGCAGTTACCCTTCGGTCTTGCAGTACTTC
- | - | TRBJ2-7 | TRBV13 | CASSFIGRLYEQYF | TGTGCCAGCAGCTTCATCGGGCGACTCTACGAGCAGTACTTC
- | - | TRBJ1-2 | TRBV18 | CASSPTEQGHYGYTF | TGTGCCAGCTCACCCACCGAGCAGGGGCACTATGGCTACACCTTC
TRBD2 | - | TRBJ2-3 | TRBV5-4 | CASSSGTTTDTQYF | TGTGCCAGCAGCTCCGGGACTACAACAGATACGCAGTATTTT
TRBD1 | - | TRBJ1-1 | TRBV28 | CASSLPPGGSTEAFF | TGTGCCAGCAGTTTACCTCCAGGGGGCAGCACTGAAGCTTTCTTT
- | - | TRBJ2-1 | TRBV6-5 | CASSLSGTREQFF | TGTGCCAGCAGTTTATCCGGGACCAGGGAGCAGTTCTTC
TRBD1 | - | TRBJ2-7 | TRBV19 | CASSILDRLYF | TGTGCCAGTAGTATTTTGGACAGGCTGTACTTC
- | - | TRBJ2-2 | TRBV5-1 | CASSPQGVNTGELFF | TGCGCCAGCAGCCCCCAGGGAGTGAACACCGGGGAGCTGTTTTTT
TRBD2 | - | TRBJ2-7 | TRBV9 | CASSLDTRGDYEQYF | TGTGCCAGCAGCTTAGACACCCGGGGGGATTACGAGCAGTACTTC
- | - | TRBJ2-3 | TRBV7-9 | CASSLPATGSPTTDTQYF | TGTGCCAGCAGCCTCCCGGCAACGGGGTCGCCGACAACAGATACGCAGTATTTT
- | - | TRBJ1-4 | TRBV30 | CACAGDSLNEKLFF | TGTGCCTGTGCCGGGGACTCGTTGAATGAAAAACTGTTTTTT
TRBD1 | - | TRBJ2-7 | TRBV9 | CASSVGTGLYEQYF | TGTGCCAGCAGCGTCGGGACAGGGCTGTACGAGCAGTACTTC
- | - | TRBJ1-1 | TRBV7-6 | CASSLKKGNMNTEAFF | TGTGCCAGCAGCTTAAAGAAGGGCAACATGAACACTGAAGCTTTCTTT
TRBD1 | - | TRBJ1-1 | TRBV28 | CASSLAGQGISGTEAFF | TGTGCCAGCAGTTTAGCCGGACAGGGTATTTCGGGCACTGAAGCTTTCTTT
- | - | TRBJ1-1 | TRBV7-2 | CASSLWGESTEAFF | TGTGCCAGCAGCTTATGGGGGGAGTCGACTGAAGCTTTCTTT
- | - | TRBJ2-2 | TRBV12-3/TRBV12-4 | CASTRGSTGELFF | TGTGCCAGCACTCGGGGTAGTACCGGGGAGCTGTTTTTT
TRBD2 | few | TRBJ2-1 | TRBV10-1 | CASSVLAGSSYNEQFF | TGCGCCAGCAGTGTGCTAGCGGGTAGCTCCTACAATGAGCAGTTCTTC
TRBD1 | - | TRBJ2-7 | TRBV3-1/TRBV3-2 | CASSPYPGAGGEQYF | TGTGCCAGCAGCCCCTACCCAGGGGCAGGGGGAGAGCAGTACTTC
TRBD1 | - | TRBJ2-7 | TRBV6-4 | CASPTGSWQYF | TGTGCCAGTCCGACAGGGTCGTGGCAGTACTTC
- | - | TRBJ2-7 | TRBV13 | CASSLTRANSYEQYF | TGTGCCAGCAGCTTAACCCGGGCCAACTCCTACGAGCAGTACTTC
TRBD2 | - | TRBJ2-1 | TRBV13 | CASSLGAGANEQFF | TGTGCCAGCAGCTTGGGAGCGGGGGCCAATGAGCAGTTCTTC
- | - | TRBJ2-5 | TRBV18 | CASSLGPSQETQYF | TGTGCCAGCTCACTAGGACCGTCCCAAGAGACCCAGTACTTC
- | - | TRBJ1-1 | TRBV6-1 | CASSDPGLYTEAFF | TGTGCCAGCAGTGACCCAGGCCTTTACACTGAAGCTTTCTTT
TRBD1 | - | TRBJ1-1 | TRBV27 | CASSLGQGALEAFF | TGTGCCAGCAGTTTGGGACAGGGGGCGTTAGAAGCTTTCTTT
- | - | TRBJ1-6 | TRBV9 | CASSVEGRSPLHF | TGTGCCAGCAGCGTAGAGGGTAGGTCACCCCTCCACTTT
- | - | TRBJ2-2 | TRBV4-3 | CASSQGSRSNTGELFF | TGCGCCAGCAGCCAAGGGTCGAGATCGAACACCGGGGAGCTGTTTTTT
- | few | TRBJ1-5 | TRBV2 | CASRDIYSNQPQHF | TGTGCCAGCAGGGACATATATAGCAATCAGCCCCAGCATTTT
- | - | TRBJ1-5 | TRBV3-1/TRBV3-2 | CASSQGNQPQHF | TGTGCCAGCAGCCAGGGAAATCAGCCCCAGCATTTT
- | - | TRBJ1-4 | TRBV19 | CASRRGRNEKLFF | TGTGCCAGTCGCCGTGGGCGCAATGAAAAACTGTTTTTT
- | - | TRBJ1-1 | TRBV7-9 | CASSFRGANTEAFF | TGTGCCAGCAGCTTTAGAGGAGCGAACACTGAAGCTTTCTTT
- | - | TRBJ1-4 | TRBV2 | CASTNLGVREKLFF | TGTGCCAGCACCAATTTGGGGGTCCGCGAAAAACTGTTTTTT
TRBD2 | - | TRBJ2-7 | TRBV7-2 | CASSLSGVPSYEQYF | TGTGCCAGCAGCTTAAGCGGGGTCCCCTCCTACGAGCAGTACTTC
- | - | TRBJ1-5 | TRBV7-8 | CASSLGEQGSNQPQHF | TGTGCCAGCAGCTTGGGGGAACAGGGCTCCAATCAGCCCCAGCATTTT
- | many | TRBJ1-6 | TRBV6-1 | CASSDRDNSPLHF | TGTGCCAGCAGTGACAGGGATAATTCACCCCTCCACTTT
TRBD1 | - | TRBJ2-7 | TRBV6-2/TRBV6-3 | CASSPIGGRQYF | TGTGCCAGCAGCCCTATAGGGGGCAGGCAGTACTTC
- | - | TRBJ1-5 | TRBV6-5 | CASSFIVEGPQPQHF | TGTGCCAGCAGTTTTATAGTGGAGGGGCCCCAGCCCCAGCATTTT
- | - | TRBJ2-1 | TRBV12-3/TRBV12-4 | CASSLLGIYEQFF | TGTGCCAGCAGTTTGCTGGGGATTTATGAGCAGTTCTTC
TRBD1 | - | TRBJ1-1 | TRBV5-1 | CASSFRGSDTEAFF | TGCGCCAGCAGCTTCAGGGGGTCGGACACTGAAGCTTTCTTT
- | - | TRBJ2-5 | TRBV6-4 | CASSDPGDGETQYF | TGTGCCAGCAGTGACCCGGGGGACGGGGAGACCCAGTACTTC
- | - | TRBJ1-2 | TRBV19 | CASSAPLGGTLAYGYTF | TGTGCCAGTAGCGCTCCCTTGGGGGGGACCTTAGCCTATGGCTACACCTTC